This note documents a single T cell receptor (beta chain) sequence. This sample was included in a study of CD8+CD57+ T cells in acquired aplastic anemia. Researchers used genomic DNA as the template to profile TCR beta VDJ and CDR3. TCRdb reanalysed the reads using MiXCR and keeps one entry per CDR3 protein. The sample lists about 420,000 distinct CDR3 sequences; 65% to 75% were seen once. The CDR3 is 16 residues long. Germline CDR1 SGHVS, CDR2 FQNEAQ. V lost 3 bases and J 0 bases, leaving 9 bases between the germline ends. This TCR derives from a human donor in good health, serving as a control. The material sequenced was sorted CD4+, CD8+, or CD8+CD57+ T cells (not recorded which) from PBMCs. The chain recombines TRBV7-8 with TRBJ1-6; unclear D gene. The CDR3 protein is CASSFDLSSYNSPLHF. The CDR3 coding sequence is TGTGCCAGCAGCTTCGATTTGAGCTCCTATAATTCACCCCTCCACTTT.